This T cell receptor beta chain originates from a study of T cell repertoires in cytomegalovirus infection. Study at large: Epitope selection comprised recently identified HLA-C-restricted CMV epitopes and well-studied HLA-B-restricted CMV epitopes.

MiXCR was run by TCRdb on the reads, yielding one entry per CDR3 protein. The sample carries approximately 600,000 distinct CDR3 sequences, 35% to 50% recorded once. Whole-study results and caveats: In two of eight donors, the top clonotype was HLA-C-restricted CMV-specific. Cumulative frequency (of public TCR beta family members) identified carriers of CMV plus the relevant HLA.

V shed 4 bases and J 4 bases; nucleotides not matched to a gene: 10. Germline CDR1 reads SEHNR; CDR2 reads FQNEAQ (reference sequence). The CDR3 covers 16 residues. Worth noting for this clonotype: The antigen is not known.

V and J are TRBV7-9 and TRBJ2-1, with TRBD1 matching 7 bases. The receptor comes from a human donor in good health (CMV status not recorded). Some clones in this sample may be carry-over from other donors' samples. This specimen was cultured PBMCs, taken from culture after CMV antigen stimulation. The CDR3 bases are TGTGCCAGCAGCTCTAGATACAGGGGACAGTACAATGAGCAGTTCTTC. Its translation is CASSSRYRGQYNEQFF. Full variable domain (remainder filled in from reference TRBV7-9 and TRBJ2-1): DTGVSQNPRHKITKRGQNVTFRCDPISEHNRLYWYRQTLGQGPEFLTYFQNEAQLEKSRLLSDRFSAERPKGSFSTLEIQRTEQGDSAMYLCASSSRYRGQYNEQFFGPGTRLTVL.